The clone carrying this TCR beta chain was counted a few times. The antigen remains undetermined. Other DNA sequences within the sample encode an identical CDR3. Only in-frame clones appear in the TCRdb table, and some are missing; sequencing was by immunoSEQ multiplex PCR. The table lists over 8,500 clones, approximately 85% of them singletons. This sample is drawn from a study of T cell repertoires in ileal Crohn's disease. Looking at the study overall: The M6 sample came from neoterminal ileum during colonoscopy after surgery. Study observations and caveats: High-frequency clones were more common in sorted CD8 than CD4 cells.

Time point denoted: neoterminal ileum biopsy at postoperative endoscopy, about 6 months after surgery. The sequenced sample consisted of ileal tissue. This TCR came from an adult with Crohn's disease.

Written as DNA, the CDR3 is TGTGCCAGCAGCCCCGGGGTTAGCTATGGCTACACCTTC. It is translated as CASSPGVSYGYTF. This chain links TRBV14 with TRBJ1-2; D ambiguous. Per the germline V gene, CDR1 is SGHDN and CDR2 is FVKESK. Deletions cut 4 bases from V and 4 bases from J, with 10 bases between. There are 13 residues in the CDR3.